This TCR beta chain was documented in a study of T cell repertoires in cytomegalovirus infection. Per the germline V gene, CDR1 is SGHVS and CDR2 is FNYEAQ. The CDR3 loop spans 13 amino acids. V was pared by 1 base and J by 8 bases, with 8 bases between. TCRdb re-called the reads through MiXCR, storing one row per CDR3 protein. The sample includes more than 350,000 distinct CDR3 sequences, roughly 30% of them seen just once. This clonotype originated in a human donor in good health (CMV status not recorded). Some clones in this sample may be carry-over from other donors' samples. The V gene is TRBV7-6, the J gene TRBJ1-4; no definite D call. Input material: PBMCs. CDR3: CASSLVGQEKLFF. CDR3 in DNA: TGTGCCAGCAGCTTAGTCGGGCAGGAAAAACTGTTTTTT.